This entry lists 23 T cell receptor beta chains sequenced from one sample in a study of blood T cell repertoires in COVID-19 (TCRdb year 2020). The library was produced with the immunoSEQ multiplex PCR assay. The immuneACCESS repertoire file appears here via TCRdb, limited to in-frame rearrangements. These files lack a portion of the clones; in checked studies, under half of the deficit traces to unresolved V genes, and the cause of the others is not known. In this sample the table shows approximately 210,000 clones, over 70% of which occur a single time. Jointly, the top ten make up roughly 8% of the sample. The sample consisted of peripheral blood. Every receptor here comes from a woman in her forties or fifties with acute or convalescent COVID-19.

This sequence joins TRBV5-1 and TRBJ2-7; 7 bases align to TRBD1. Germline lookup yields CDR1 SGHRS and CDR2 YFSETQ. The CDR3 is 14 amino acids. V trimming: 3 bases; J trimming: 4 bases; junction bases outside the gene matches: 7. The CDR3 DNA sequence: TGCGCCAGCAGCTGGGAGACAGGGAGATACGAGCAGTACTTC. It translates to CASSWETGRYEQYF.

The rearrangement joins TRBV2 to TRBJ2-3; 10 nucleotides line up with TRBD2. CDR3 length: 14 amino acids. Germline CDR1 is SNHLY and CDR2 is FYNNEI. The ends lost 5 bases at V and 4 bases at J; junction bases unmatched: 3. The CDR3 reads CASSSGRAPDTQYF. The CDR3, as DNA: TGTGCCAGCAGTAGCGGGAGGGCGCCAGATACGCAGTATTTT.

The chain couples TRBV27 to TRBJ2-3; tentatively, D is TRBD1 (5 bases). The CDR3 contains 12 residues. Germline V gene sequence: CDR1 MNHEY, CDR2 SMNVEV (reference sequence). Trimming pared 5 bases from V and 7 bases from J, leaving 10 bases between. CDR3 DNA: TGTGCCAGCAGTCTCCAGGGAAATACGCAGTATTTT. It encodes CASSLQGNTQYF.

The chain links TRBV10-3 to TRBJ2-3, with 7 positions matching TRBD1. Trimming cost V 5 bases and J 9 bases; bases outside gene matches: 5. The CDR3 extends over 12 amino acids. Germline V gene sequence: CDR1 ENHRY, CDR2 SYGVKD. CDR3 DNA sequence: TGTGCCATCAGTCGACAGGGTCGGACGCAGTATTTT. The encoded protein is CAISRQGRTQYF.

The J gene is TRBJ1-3, the V gene TRBV3-1 (or the pseudogene TRBV3-2), with no clear D. V lost 7 bases and J lost 0, with 4 bases in between. The CDR3 consists of 12 residues. The germline CDR1 and CDR2 sequences are LGHDT and YNNKEL (reference sequence). In nucleotides, the CDR3 is TGTGCCAGCACCCGCTCTGGAAACACCATATATTTT. Its protein product is CASTRSGNTIYF.

The chain uses TRBV6-5 and TRBJ2-5, with D possibly matching TRBD1 (5 bases). Per the germline V gene, CDR1 is MNHEY and CDR2 is SVGAGI. This CDR3 spans 14 amino acids. Trimming removed 7 bases at V and 5 bases at J, with 17 bases between. CDR3 in amino acids: CASTQTGPGETQYF. The CDR3 DNA sequence: TGTGCCAGCACCCAGACGGGCCCAGGGGAGACCCAGTACTTC.

The rearrangement uses TRBV29-1 and TRBJ2-1; 13 bases agree with TRBD2. V lost 4 bases, J lost 15 bases, and 24 bases stayed unmatched. The CDR3 runs 18 residues. Germline lookup yields CDR1 SQVTM and CDR2 ANQGSEA. The CDR3 DNA sequence: TGCAGCGTTGGGCCAGGGGGCGAGACTAGCGGGAGGCCCCCCGTACGGTTCTTC. Encoded protein: CSVGPGGETSGRPPVRFF.

This chain uses TRBV5-6 with TRBJ1-4, with 11 positions matching TRBD1. J gave up 8 bases and V 4 bases, and 13 bases lay outside the gene matches. CDR1 is SGHDT and CDR2 is YYEEEE in the germline V gene. The CDR3 has 17 amino acids. The CDR3 spells CASSLSSRGTGGEKLFF. In DNA form, the CDR3 reads TGTGCCAGCAGCCTCTCTTCTCGGGGGACAGGGGGAGAAAAACTGTTTTTT.

CDR3 sequence (DNA): TGCAGCGTTGCGGGGGAAACGGGCGGCAATCAGCCCCAGCATTTT. Its protein is CSVAGETGGNQPQHF. The chain carries TRBV29-1 and TRBJ1-5; tentative D call: TRBD1 (5 bases). V lost 4 bases, J lost 2 bases, and 15 bases lay in between. Germline CDR1 is SQVTM and CDR2 is ANQGSEA. This CDR3 is built from 15 residues. Variable domain in full (rest from reference TRBV29-1 and TRBJ1-5): SAVISQKPSRDICQRGTSLTIQCQVDSQVTMMFWYRQQPGQSLTLIATANQGSEATYESGFVIDKFPISRPNLTFSTLTVSNMSPEDSSIYLCSVAGETGGNQPQHFGDGTRLSIL.

The chain recombines TRBV29-1 with TRBJ2-1; 10 bases align to TRBD1. The CDR3 sequence is 14 residues long. V shed 6 bases, J shed 0 bases, and the junction held 2 bases outside the gene matches. CDR1 SQVTM and CDR2 ANQGSEA come from the germline V gene. The CDR3, as DNA: TGCAGCGTAGGACAGGGGGTCTCCTACAATGAGCAGTTCTTC. Protein product: CSVGQGVSYNEQFF.

The chain is built from TRBV5-1 and TRBJ2-3; 8 bases fit TRBD2. The CDR3 is made up of 16 amino acids. CDR1 and CDR2 from the germline V gene are SGHRS and YFSETQ. V gave up 0 bases and J gave up 3 bases; unmatched junction bases: 6. Here the CDR3 reads CASSLGTSFETDTQYF. The DNA for the CDR3 is TGCGCCAGCAGCTTGGGGACTAGCTTCGAAACAGATACGCAGTATTTT. Based on the CDR3 plus reference TRBV5-1 and TRBJ2-3, the full variable domain is KAGVTQTPRYLIKTRGQQVTLSCSPISGHRSVSWYQQTPGQGLQFLFEYFSETQRNKGNFPGRFSGRQFSNSRSEMNVSTLELGDSALYLCASSLGTSFETDTQYFGPGTRLTVL.

The chain uses TRBV5-4 and TRBJ1-1; 7 bases are a match to TRBD1. The CDR3 is made up of 14 amino acids. Germline CDR1 SGHNT, CDR2 YYREEE (reference sequence). With 2 bases clipped from V and 4 bases from J, the junction kept 5 bases outside the gene matches. CDR3 sequence: CASSLLRGTTEAFF. Here the CDR3 DNA reads TGTGCCAGCAGCTTACTCAGGGGGACCACTGAAGCTTTCTTT.

The gene calls are TRBV9 and TRBJ2-1; D may be TRBD2 (5 bases). V lost 2 bases to trimming and J lost 0 bases, with 15 bases between them. The CDR3 runs 17 residues. CDR1 is SGDLS and CDR2 is YYNGEE in the germline V gene. The CDR3 DNA reads TGTGCCAGCAGCGTCCTCCCCGGGGAGAACTCCTACAATGAGCAGTTCTTC. Its protein is CASSVLPGENSYNEQFF. The full variable domain, rest sourced from reference TRBV9 and TRBJ2-1, is DSGVTQTPKHLITATGQRVTLRCSPRSGDLSVYWYQQSLDQGLQFLIQYYNGEERAKGNILERFSAQQFPDLHSELNLSSLELGDSALYFCASSVLPGENSYNEQFFGPGTRLTVL.

V is TRBV11-2 and J is TRBJ2-7; D gene uncertain. Trimming removed 5 bases at V and 1 base at J, with 9 bases between. Per the germline V gene, CDR1 is SGHAT and CDR2 is FQNNGV. This CDR3 spans 13 amino acids. CDR3 in amino acids: CASSDSTSYEQYF. The CDR3 bases are TGTGCCAGCAGCGACTCAACGTCCTACGAGCAGTACTTC.

The CDR3 DNA sequence: TGCGCCAGCACCCGGACAGGGACCCTCTCGAGTGGAAACACCATATATTTT. It specifies CASTRTGTLSSGNTIYF. The genes are TRBV5-1 and TRBJ1-3, with 8 positions matching TRBD1. Looked up from germline, CDR1 is SGHRS and CDR2 is YFSETQ. CDR3 length: 17 residues. J gave up 3 bases and V 6 bases, and 14 bases lay outside the gene matches.

The rearrangement joins TRBV3-1 (or the pseudogene TRBV3-2) to TRBJ2-5; no reliable D call. CDR3 length: 15 residues. CDR1 and CDR2 from the germline V gene are LGHDT and YNNKEL (reference sequence). The V and J ends lost 4 bases and 5 bases respectively, with 17 bases between them. CDR3 in amino acids: CASSPAARGTETQYF. DNA for the CDR3: TGTGCCAGCAGCCCGGCTGCCCGAGGTACGGAGACCCAGTACTTC.

This clone was recorded a few times. Other DNA variants within this sample encode the same CDR3. The rearrangement joins TRBV5-4 to TRBJ2-7; 8 positions agree with TRBD1. The germline V gene encodes CDR1 SGHNT and CDR2 YYREEE (reference sequence). The CDR3 totals 14 residues. Trimming removed 2 bases from V and 6 bases from J; junction bases left unmatched: 7. The CDR3 nucleotides are TGTGCCAGCAGCTTCTCCGGGACAGGATCCGAGCAGTACTTC. It translates to CASSFSGTGSEQYF.

The chain joins TRBV27 to TRBJ2-2; D not resolved. The ends were cut back, 1 base at V and 0 bases at J, with 9 bases in the middle. Germline V gene lookup returns CDR1 MNHEY and CDR2 SMNVEV (reference sequence). The CDR3 runs 16 residues. CDR3 loop: CASSLLETANTGELFF. CDR3 nucleotide sequence: TGTGCCAGCAGTTTATTAGAAACGGCGAACACCGGGGAGCTGTTTTTT.

CDR3 sequence: CASSLVWRGGSPLHF. CDR3 DNA sequence: TGTGCCAGCAGCTTGGTTTGGCGGGGAGGATCACCCCTCCACTTT. The chain links TRBV5-8 to TRBJ1-6; no reliable D call. CDR1 is SGHTS, CDR2 YDEGEE, per germline. The V and J ends lost 0 bases and 10 bases respectively, with 14 bases between them. This CDR3 has 15 residues.

The chain joins TRBV14 to TRBJ2-7; D is perhaps TRBD1 (5 bases). V dropped 3 bases and J dropped 6 bases, with 15 bases sitting between them. The CDR3 extends over 14 amino acids. Germline assignment: CDR1 SGHDN and CDR2 FVKESK. In nucleotides, the CDR3 is TGTGCCAGCAGCCACTTTTCAGGGCTGGGCGAGCAGTACTTC. Translation: CASSHFSGLGEQYF.

J is TRBJ2-3 and V is TRBV5-1; the D gene is possibly TRBD2 (5 bases). Germline values: CDR1 SGHRS, CDR2 YFSETQ. V lost 0 bases and J lost 1, with 12 bases in between. CDR3 length equals 16 residues. CDR3 loop: CASSLGTIGGTDTQYF. CDR3 DNA: TGCGCCAGCAGCTTGGGCACGATCGGGGGCACAGATACGCAGTATTTT.

The chain has TRBV18 and TRBJ2-1; 10 bases align to TRBD2. CDR3 length equals 15 residues. In germline, CDR1 is KGHSH, CDR2 LQKENI. V trimming: 2 bases; J trimming: 8 bases; junction bases outside the gene matches: 6. The CDR3 coding sequence is TGTGCCAGCTCACCAGGGACTAGCGAGGGGGATGAGCAGTTCTTC. This encodes CASSPGTSEGDEQFF. Together with reference TRBV18 and TRBJ2-1, the CDR3 gives the full variable domain: NAGVMQNPRHLVRRRGQEARLRCSPMKGHSHVYWYRQLPEEGLKFMVYLQKENIIDESGMPKERFSAEFPKEGPSILRIQQVVRGDSAAYFCASSPGTSEGDEQFFGPGTRLTVL.

V gene TRBV6-5 combines with J gene TRBJ2-3; 10 nucleotides match TRBD2. The CDR3 contains 14 residues. V was clipped by 4 bases and J by 6 bases; unmatched bases: 4. Looked up from germline, CDR1 is MNHEY and CDR2 is SVGAGI. The DNA of the CDR3 is TGTGCCAGCAGTTTAGCGGGAGGATCCGATACGCAGTATTTT. Amino acid sequence: CASSLAGGSDTQYF.